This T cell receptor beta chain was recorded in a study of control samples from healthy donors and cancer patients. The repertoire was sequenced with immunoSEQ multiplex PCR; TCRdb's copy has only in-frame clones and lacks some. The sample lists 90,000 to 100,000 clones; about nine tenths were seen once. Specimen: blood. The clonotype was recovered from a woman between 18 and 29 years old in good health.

The CDR3 loop is CASSDPSTGHYGYTF. As DNA, the CDR3 is TGTGCCAGCAGTGACCCTTCTACGGGGCACTATGGCTACACCTTC. The rearrangement uses TRBV25-1 and TRBJ1-2; TRBD1 is a possible D gene (5 bases). Deletions cut 3 bases from V and 3 bases from J, with 14 bases between. The CDR3 is made up of 15 amino acids. Germline CDR1 is MGHDK and CDR2 is SYGVNS.